A selection of T cell receptor beta chains follows, all from one sample in a study of chemoradiotherapy in HPV16-positive cancers. The method was immunoSEQ multiplex PCR; TCRdb's version includes in-frame clones alone and lacks a portion of them. In the table there are roughly 16,000 clones, roughly 90% of which are singletons. The sequenced sample was blood, obtained from a patient who underwent chemoradiotherapy. The receptor source for this set is a human donor with HPV-associated anogenital cancer. CDR3s include the opening cysteine and the closing phenylalanine or tryptophan. A D gene is named only where the DNA matches it firmly. The size field is filled for only some rows; it gives once, few, many or a size class.

v_gene,j_gene,d_gene,abundance,CDR3aa,CDR3nt
TRBV2,TRBJ2-2,NA,NA,CASQGTGELFF,TGTGCCAGTCAAGGCACCGGGGAGCTGTTTTTT
TRBV5-6,TRBJ1-5,NA,NA,CASSLLGVHSNQPQHF,TGTGCCAGCAGCTTGTTAGGGGTCCATAGCAATCAGCCCCAGCATTTT
TRBV2,TRBJ2-7,TRBD2,NA,CASKRTSGGYEQYF,TGTGCCAGCAAGCGGACTAGCGGGGGCTACGAGCAGTACTTC
TRBV14,TRBJ2-7,NA,NA,CASSLRLGHLYEQYF,TGTGCCAGCAGCCTTCGACTAGGCCACCTCTACGAGCAGTACTTC
TRBV19,TRBJ2-7,NA,once,CASSIRAVSYEQYF,TGTGCCAGTAGTATAAGGGCGGTTTCCTACGAGCAGTACTTC
TRBV6-6,TRBJ1-1,NA,NA,CASSYGDPTEAFF,TGTGCCAGCAGTTACGGGGATCCCACTGAAGCTTTCTTT
TRBV2,TRBJ1-1,NA,once,CASSETGSPNTEAFF,TGTGCCAGCAGTGAAACGGGCAGTCCGAACACTGAAGCTTTCTTT
TRBV18,TRBJ1-6,TRBD1,NA,CASSAGQGGISPLHF,TGTGCCAGCTCAGCCGGACAGGGGGGGATTTCACCCCTCCACTTT
TRBV5-1,TRBJ2-7,TRBD1,NA,CASSFTGQSYEQYF,TGCGCCAGCAGTTTTACGGGACAGTCATACGAGCAGTACTTC
TRBV30,TRBJ2-7,NA,NA,CAWSVMTQRMYYEQYF,TGTGCCTGGAGTGTTATGACCCAGAGGATGTACTACGAGCAGTACTTC
TRBV9,TRBJ2-2,NA,NA,CASSVDRGELFF,TGTGCCAGCAGCGTAGACCGAGGGGAGCTGTTTTTT
TRBV11-2,TRBJ1-2,NA,NA,CASSLLGSAYGYTF,TGTGCCAGCAGCTTATTAGGCAGTGCCTATGGCTACACCTTC
TRBV6-5,TRBJ1-5,TRBD1,NA,CASSYTTGGDQPQHF,TGTGCCAGCAGTTACACGACAGGGGGCGATCAGCCCCAGCATTTT
TRBV19,TRBJ2-3,TRBD1,NA,CASKPGTGFTDTQYF,TGTGCCAGTAAACCCGGGACAGGCTTCACAGATACGCAGTATTTT
TRBV5-1,TRBJ2-2,NA,NA,CASRSGANTGELFF,TGCGCCAGCAGAAGCGGTGCGAACACCGGGGAGCTGTTTTTT
TRBV6-5,TRBJ2-1,TRBD2,NA,CASCGGGAGEQFF,TGTGCCAGCTGCGGCGGGGGGGCGGGTGAGCAGTTCTTC
TRBV9,TRBJ1-2,NA,NA,CASSVGQGLAGGYTF,TGTGCCAGCAGCGTAGGCCAGGGGTTAGCTGGGGGCTACACCTTC
TRBV18,TRBJ2-3,TRBD1,NA,CASSQGGQGTDTQYF,TGTGCCAGCTCACAAGGGGGACAGGGAACTGATACGCAGTATTTT
TRBV30,TRBJ1-4,NA,NA,CAWSALRRGSEKLFF,TGTGCCTGGAGTGCCCTCAGGCGGGGCAGTGAAAAACTGTTTTTT
TRBV4-2,TRBJ2-5,TRBD2,NA,CASSQEGTSGGPQETQYF,TGTGCCAGCAGCCAAGAGGGAACTAGCGGGGGGCCACAAGAGACCCAGTACTTC
TRBV30,TRBJ1-4,TRBD1,NA,CAWSARDRGALNEKLFF,TGTGCCTGGAGTGCTCGGGACAGGGGCGCCCTTAATGAAAAACTGTTTTTT
TRBV28,TRBJ1-1,NA,NA,CASTGVFGTEAFF,TGTGCCAGTACCGGGGTTTTTGGCACTGAAGCTTTCTTT
TRBV6-1,TRBJ2-7,TRBD1,NA,CASSDETGGPYEQYF,TGTGCCAGCAGTGACGAGACAGGGGGGCCCTACGAGCAGTACTTC
TRBV5-4,TRBJ2-7,NA,NA,CASSFPGLTYEQYF,TGTGCCAGCAGCTTCCCGGGACTGACCTACGAGCAGTACTTC
TRBV27,TRBJ1-2,NA,NA,CASSLQGGYGYTF,TGTGCCAGCAGTTTACAGGGAGGGTATGGCTACACCTTC
TRBV27,TRBJ1-6,TRBD1,once,CASSRQGVSYNSPLHF,TGTGCCAGCAGTCGGCAGGGGGTCTCCTATAATTCACCCCTCCACTTT
TRBV9,TRBJ2-2,NA,NA,CASSQGFTGELFF,TGTGCCAGCAGCCAAGGTTTCACCGGGGAGCTGTTTTTT
TRBV7-2,TRBJ1-2,NA,NA,CASSSARGALRGYTF,TGTGCCAGCAGCTCCGCGCGGGGGGCGCTTCGTGGCTACACCTTC
TRBV2,TRBJ1-4,TRBD1,NA,CATSGQGLPKIIVF,TGTGCCACCTCGGGACAGGGATTACCTAAGATAATAGTTTTT
TRBV4-1,TRBJ2-2,NA,NA,CASSQDNGGTGELFF,TGCGCCAGCAGCCAAGATAACGGGGGTACCGGGGAGCTGTTTTTT
TRBV13,TRBJ2-5,TRBD2,NA,CASTLRGGQETQYF,TGTGCCAGCACTCTTCGGGGGGGACAAGAGACCCAGTACTTC
TRBV6-5,TRBJ1-1,NA,NA,CASRIYRATEAFF,TGTGCCAGCAGAATCTACAGGGCCACTGAAGCTTTCTTT
TRBV18,TRBJ2-1,TRBD2,NA,CASSPPWLSGGYNEQFF,TGTGCCAGCTCACCACCGTGGCTTAGCGGGGGTTACAATGAGCAGTTCTTC
TRBV6-1,TRBJ1-2,NA,once,CASSSNAGSNGYTF,TGTGCCAGCAGCAGCAACGCAGGGAGTAATGGCTACACCTTC
TRBV6-1,TRBJ1-2,NA,once,CASSEYQNPSGYTF,TGTGCCAGCAGTGAATATCAGAACCCTTCAGGCTACACCTTC
TRBV7-2,TRBJ2-1,TRBD2,NA,CASSLDGGGATYNEQFF,TGTGCCAGCAGCTTAGACGGCGGGGGGGCCACCTACAATGAGCAGTTCTTC
TRBV19,TRBJ2-2,NA,NA,CASNRGADTGELFF,TGTGCCAGTAACCGGGGCGCCGACACCGGGGAGCTGTTTTTT
TRBV14,TRBJ2-2,NA,few,CASSQEGIFAGELFF,TGTGCCAGCAGCCAAGAGGGTATTTTTGCCGGGGAGCTGTTTTTT
TRBV14,TRBJ2-3,NA,NA,CASSQDPAGTQYF,TGTGCCAGCAGCCAAGACCCGGCTGGTACGCAGTATTTT
TRBV9,TRBJ2-3,TRBD2,NA,CASSVAGLAGTDTQYF,TGTGCCAGCAGCGTAGCTGGACTAGCGGGGACAGATACGCAGTATTTT
TRBV6-6,TRBJ1-1,NA,NA,CASSFSGEAFF,TGTGCCAGCAGTTTCTCGGGTGAAGCTTTCTTT
TRBV19,TRBJ1-1,NA,NA,CASSIEGVATEAFF,TGTGCCAGTAGTATAGAAGGGGTGGCCACTGAAGCTTTCTTT